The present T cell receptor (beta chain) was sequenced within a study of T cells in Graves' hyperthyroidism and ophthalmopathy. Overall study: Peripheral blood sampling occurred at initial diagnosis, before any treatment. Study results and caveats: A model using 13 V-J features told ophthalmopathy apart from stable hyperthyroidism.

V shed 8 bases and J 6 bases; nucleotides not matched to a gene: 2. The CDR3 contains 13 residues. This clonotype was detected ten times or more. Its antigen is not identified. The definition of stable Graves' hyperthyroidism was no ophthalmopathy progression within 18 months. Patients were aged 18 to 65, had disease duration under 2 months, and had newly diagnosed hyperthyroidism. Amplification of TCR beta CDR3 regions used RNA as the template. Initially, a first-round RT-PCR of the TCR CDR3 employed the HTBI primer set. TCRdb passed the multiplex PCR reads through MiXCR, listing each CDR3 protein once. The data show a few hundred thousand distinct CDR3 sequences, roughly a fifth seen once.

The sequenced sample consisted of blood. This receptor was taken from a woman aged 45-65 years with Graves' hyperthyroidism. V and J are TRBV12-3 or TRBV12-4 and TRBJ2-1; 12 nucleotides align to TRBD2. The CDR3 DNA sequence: TGTGCCAGCCGGACTAGCGGGATCAATGAGCAGTTCTTC. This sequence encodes CASRTSGINEQFF.